The sequence of this TCR beta chain was determined in a study of cytotoxic CD8 clonotypes in ibrutinib-treated CLL. Findings of the study overall: Clonality was higher at baseline than in age-matched healthy donors and tracked circulating CD8+ T-cell counts. Public clonotypes were uncommon and contracted or stayed stable on treatment.

Produced via immunoSEQ multiplex PCR; TCRdb's table is partial and in-frame only. The data show 110,000 or so clones, about 50% seen once. This clone was picked up a small number of times. Its antigen is currently unknown. Germline V gene sequence: CDR1 SGHRS, CDR2 YFSETQ. Trimming cost V 0 bases and J 2 bases, with 12 bases left between them. CDR3 length: 15 residues. The sequences come from PBMCs, collected after 24 months of ibrutinib treatment. The origin of this receptor is a human donor with chronic lymphocytic leukemia. The rearrangement uses TRBV5-1 and TRBJ2-7, with a weak D call TRBD1 (7 bases). DNA for the CDR3: TGCGCCAGCAGCTTGGATGCGGGACAGACCTACGAGCAGTACTTC. This codes for CASSLDAGQTYEQYF.